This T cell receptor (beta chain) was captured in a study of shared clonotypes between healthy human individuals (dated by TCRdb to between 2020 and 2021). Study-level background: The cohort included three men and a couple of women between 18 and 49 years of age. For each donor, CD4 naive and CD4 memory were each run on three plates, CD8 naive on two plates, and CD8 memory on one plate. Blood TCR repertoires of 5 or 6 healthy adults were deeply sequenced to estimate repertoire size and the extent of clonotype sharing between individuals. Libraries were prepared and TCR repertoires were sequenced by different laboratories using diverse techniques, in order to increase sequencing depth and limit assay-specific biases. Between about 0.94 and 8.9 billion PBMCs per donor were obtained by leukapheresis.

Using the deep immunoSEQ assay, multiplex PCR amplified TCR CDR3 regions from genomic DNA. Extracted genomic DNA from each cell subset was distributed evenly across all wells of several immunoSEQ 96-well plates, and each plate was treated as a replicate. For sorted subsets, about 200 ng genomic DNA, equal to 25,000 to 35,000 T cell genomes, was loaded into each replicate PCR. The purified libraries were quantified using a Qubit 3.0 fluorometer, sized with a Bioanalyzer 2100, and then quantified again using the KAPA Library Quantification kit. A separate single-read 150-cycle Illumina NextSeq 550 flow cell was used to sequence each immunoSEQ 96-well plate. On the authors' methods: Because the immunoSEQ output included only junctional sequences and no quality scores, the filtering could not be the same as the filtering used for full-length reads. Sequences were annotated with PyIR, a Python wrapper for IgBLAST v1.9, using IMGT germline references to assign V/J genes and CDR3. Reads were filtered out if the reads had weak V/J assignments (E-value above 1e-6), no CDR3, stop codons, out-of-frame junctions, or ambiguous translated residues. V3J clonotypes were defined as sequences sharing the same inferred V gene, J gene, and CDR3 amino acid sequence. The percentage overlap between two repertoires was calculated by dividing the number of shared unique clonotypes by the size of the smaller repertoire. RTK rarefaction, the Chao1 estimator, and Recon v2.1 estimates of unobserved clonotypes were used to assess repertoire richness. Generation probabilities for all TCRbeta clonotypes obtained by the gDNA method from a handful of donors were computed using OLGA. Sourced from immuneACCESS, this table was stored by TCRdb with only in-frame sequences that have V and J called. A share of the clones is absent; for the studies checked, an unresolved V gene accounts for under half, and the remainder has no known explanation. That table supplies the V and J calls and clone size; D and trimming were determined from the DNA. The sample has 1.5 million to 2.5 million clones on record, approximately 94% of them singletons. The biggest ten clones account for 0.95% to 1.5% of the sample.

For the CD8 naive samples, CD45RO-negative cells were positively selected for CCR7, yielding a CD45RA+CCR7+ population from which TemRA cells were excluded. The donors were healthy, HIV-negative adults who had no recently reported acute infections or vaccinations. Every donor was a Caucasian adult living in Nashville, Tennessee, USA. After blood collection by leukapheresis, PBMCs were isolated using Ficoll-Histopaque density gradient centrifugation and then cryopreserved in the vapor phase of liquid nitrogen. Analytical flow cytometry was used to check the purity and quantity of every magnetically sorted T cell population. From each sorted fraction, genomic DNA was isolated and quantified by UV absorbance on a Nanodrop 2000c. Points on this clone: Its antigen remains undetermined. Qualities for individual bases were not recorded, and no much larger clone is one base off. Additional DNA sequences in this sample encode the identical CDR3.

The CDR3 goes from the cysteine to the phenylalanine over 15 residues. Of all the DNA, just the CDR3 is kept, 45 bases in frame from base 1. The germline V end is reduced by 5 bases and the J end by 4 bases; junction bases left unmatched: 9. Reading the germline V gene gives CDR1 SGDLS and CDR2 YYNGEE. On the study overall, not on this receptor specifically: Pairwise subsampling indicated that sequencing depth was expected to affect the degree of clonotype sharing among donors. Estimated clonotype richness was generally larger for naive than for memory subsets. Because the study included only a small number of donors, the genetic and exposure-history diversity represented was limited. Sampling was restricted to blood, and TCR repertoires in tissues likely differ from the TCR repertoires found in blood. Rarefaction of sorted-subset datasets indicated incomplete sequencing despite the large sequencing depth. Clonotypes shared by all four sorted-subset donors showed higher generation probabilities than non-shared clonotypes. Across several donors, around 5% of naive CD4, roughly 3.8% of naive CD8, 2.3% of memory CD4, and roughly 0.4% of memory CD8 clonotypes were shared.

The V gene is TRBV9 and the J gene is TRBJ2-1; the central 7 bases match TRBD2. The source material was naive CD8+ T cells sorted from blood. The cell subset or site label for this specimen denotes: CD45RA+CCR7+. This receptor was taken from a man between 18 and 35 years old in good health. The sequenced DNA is TGTGCCAGCAGTCTCCTCGCCGGGGGGTACAATGAGCAGTTCTTC. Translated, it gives CASSLLAGGYNEQFF. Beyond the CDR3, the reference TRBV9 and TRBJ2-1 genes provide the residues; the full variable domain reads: DSGVTQTPKHLITATGQRVTLRCSPRSGDLSVYWYQQSLDQGLQFLIQYYNGEERAKGNILERFSAQQFPDLHSELNLSSLELGDSALYFCASSLLAGGYNEQFFGPGTRLTVL.